One and the same sample provided the 8 T cell receptor beta chains below, sequenced in a study of memory CD4+ T cells and cytomegalovirus serostatus. Single viable CD3+CD4+CD8-CD45RO+ cells were sorted as the memory CD4+ T cells. Profiling relied on immunoSEQ multiplex PCR, and the TCRdb table lists in-frame clones only, not all of them. The data show roughly 76,000 clones, about 73% seen once. Specimen: memory CD4+ T cells from blood. These receptors all stem from an adult in good health and CMV-seropositive.

The CDR3 loop is CASSEEEGGRYF. The CDR3 DNA is TGTGCCAGCAGTGAAGAGGAGGGCGGGAGGTACTTC. The chain couples TRBV2 to TRBJ2-7; 7 nucleotides line up with TRBD2. Trimming removed 1 base from V and 12 bases from J; junction bases left unmatched: 6. Germline loops: CDR1 SNHLY, CDR2 FYNNEI. There are 12 residues in the CDR3.

The chain joins TRBV11-3 to TRBJ2-5; TRBD1 might be the D (6 bases). The ends were cut back, 4 bases at V and 3 bases at J, with 9 bases in the middle. The CDR3 length is 13 residues. Per the germline V gene, CDR1 is SGHNT and CDR2 is YENEEA. The CDR3 protein is CASSSWTEETQYF. The CDR3 bases are TGTGCCAGCAGCTCTTGGACAGAAGAGACCCAGTACTTC.

Only a few counts were recorded for this clone. J is TRBJ1-5 and V is TRBV6-6, with D unclear. V lost 2 bases, J lost 6 bases, and 5 bases lay in between. Germline V gene data show CDR1 as MNHNY and CDR2 as SVGAGI (reference sequence). The CDR3 extends over 12 amino acids. The CDR3 sequence is CASSYIRQPQHF. The CDR3 nucleotides are TGTGCCAGCAGTTACATTCGTCAGCCCCAGCATTTT.

This clone was picked up a small number of times. The chain carries TRBV4-1 and TRBJ1-4; the D is unclear. Trimming cost V 4 bases and J 8 bases, with 11 bases left between them. The CDR3 runs to 13 residues. The V gene's germline CDR1 is MGHRA and CDR2 YSYEKL. For the CDR3, the DNA is TGCGCCAGCAGCCTGGGTCAGCTCGAAAAACTGTTTTTT. Its translation: CASSLGQLEKLFF.

The chain joins TRBV19 to TRBJ1-4, with 7 bases aligning to TRBD1. Germline CDR1 reads LNHDA; CDR2 reads SQIVND (reference sequence). This CDR3 has 13 residues. Trimming cost V 6 bases and J 7 bases; bases outside gene matches: 5. The CDR3 sequence is CASRDRRIEKLFF. The CDR3, as DNA: TGTGCCAGTAGGGACAGGCGAATTGAAAAACTGTTTTTT.

This CDR3 is CASSFLGGGSGTQYF. DNA for the CDR3: TGTGCCAGCAGCTTCCTCGGGGGGGGGAGTGGGACCCAGTACTTC. The chain employs TRBV5-4 and TRBJ2-5; 8 nucleotides match TRBD2. V shed 2 bases, J shed 7 bases, and the junction held 10 bases outside the gene matches. The CDR3 length is 15 residues. In germline, CDR1 is SGHNT, CDR2 YYREEE (reference sequence).

This chain links TRBV29-1 with TRBJ1-1; D may be TRBD1 (5 bases). Germline CDR1 SQVTM, CDR2 ANQGSEA. The CDR3 consists of 11 residues. V dropped 5 bases and J dropped 11 bases, with 15 bases sitting between them. The CDR3 region is CSVRTGLGAFF. As DNA, the CDR3 is TGCAGCGTTCGAACGGGACTTGGCGCTTTCTTT.

The chain carries TRBV7-9 and TRBJ1-1; D is perhaps TRBD1 (6 bases). Trimming cost V 3 bases and J 3 bases, with 11 bases left between them. The germline CDR1 and CDR2 sequences are SEHNR and FQNEAQ (reference sequence). The CDR3 length is 14 residues. The CDR3 reads CASSLMGADTEAFF. The CDR3 DNA is TGTGCCAGCAGCTTGATGGGGGCGGACACTGAAGCTTTCTTT.